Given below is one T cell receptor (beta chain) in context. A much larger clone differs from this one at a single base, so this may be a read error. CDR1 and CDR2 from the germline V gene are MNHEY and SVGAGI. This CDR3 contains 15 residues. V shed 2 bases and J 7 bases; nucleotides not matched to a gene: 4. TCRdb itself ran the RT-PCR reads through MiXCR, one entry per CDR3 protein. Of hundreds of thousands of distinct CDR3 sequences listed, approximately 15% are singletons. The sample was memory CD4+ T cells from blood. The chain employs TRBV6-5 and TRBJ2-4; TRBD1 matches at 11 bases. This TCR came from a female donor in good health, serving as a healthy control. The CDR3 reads CASSYPGTGGNIQYF. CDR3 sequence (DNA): TGTGCCAGCAGTTACCCCGGGACAGGGGGGAACATTCAGTACTTC.